This TCR beta chain was captured by sequencing in a study of blood T cell repertoires in COVID-19. Study-level background: Samples of COVID-19 (acute and convalescent) were obtained from the United States, Italy and Spain. The analysed material was cDNA or gDNA that came from T cells, B-cell-depleted T cells, or PBMCs.

Per the original data handling: Nucleated cell number was recorded as an estimate derived from reference gene primer amplification. The table came from immunoSEQ multiplex PCR; TCRdb's copy has only in-frame clones and leaves some out. The V and J calls and clone size were taken over from that table, and D and trimming were inferred from the DNA. The sample lists some 57,000 clones, 86% occurring once. Trimming removed 4 bases from V and 2 bases from J; junction bases left unmatched: 4. This CDR3 spans 14 amino acids. The germline V gene has CDR1 SGHNT and CDR2 YYREEE (reference sequence). The sequenced sample was peripheral blood. This TCR was recovered from a woman aged 80 or over with acute or convalescent COVID-19. The chain combines TRBV5-4 with TRBJ2-3, with 7 bases lining up with TRBD1. The CDR3 region has the DNA TGTGCCAGCAGCCAGGGACAGATCACAGATACGCAGTATTTT. The encoded protein is CASSQGQITDTQYF.